This passage covers 27 T cell receptor beta chains from one sample sequenced in a study of cytomegalovirus exposure and HLA in healthy donors (dated by TCRdb to about 2017). Libraries came from the immunoSEQ multiplex PCR assay. For the multiplex PCR, a mixture combining 60 forward primers for TCR Vbeta segments and 13 reverse primers for TCR Jbeta segments was used. TCRdb re-hosts the immuneACCESS table, in-frame sequences only. Its copies lack some clones; in the studies checked, an unresolved V gene accounts for under half of them, and the cause for the rest is not known. The sample table contains roughly 190,000 clones; only one count was recorded for about 83% of them. Jointly, the top ten make up over 1.5% of the sample. Material for sequencing was PBMCs. The receptors were gathered from a man aged 40-49 years in good health and CMV-seropositive.

V is TRBV25-1 and J is TRBJ1-4; 7 bases line up with TRBD1. This CDR3 comprises 16 residues. CDR1 is MGHDK and CDR2 is SYGVNS in the germline V gene. The V gene end was trimmed by 1 base and the J gene end by 8 bases; junction bases not matched to a gene: 10. CDR3 region: CASSELWGTVNEKLFF. As DNA, the CDR3 is TGTGCCAGCAGTGAATTGTGGGGGACAGTCAACGAAAAACTGTTTTTT.

This clone was seen only once. The chain couples TRBV6-5 to TRBJ2-1; 9 bases agree with TRBD2. Germline values: CDR1 MNHEY, CDR2 SVGAGI. V gave up 2 bases and J gave up 7 bases; unmatched junction bases: 6. This CDR3 has 15 residues. CDR3 DNA sequence: TGTGCCAGCAGTTACGCGGCGGGAGGGCCGAATGAGCAGTTCTTC. It is translated as CASSYAAGGPNEQFF.

This chain links TRBV2 with TRBJ1-1; D is unclear. The CDR3 is made up of 13 amino acids. Germline values: CDR1 SNHLY, CDR2 FYNNEI. Trimming removed 4 bases from V and 1 base from J, with 7 bases in between. The CDR3 DNA sequence: TGTGCCAGCAGTGTGAACAGGAACACTGAAGCTTTCTTT. Protein product: CASSVNRNTEAFF.

This sequence joins TRBV5-1 and TRBJ1-1; D possibly corresponds to TRBD1 (5 bases). Per germline, CDR1 SGHRS and CDR2 YFSETQ. The CDR3 contains 12 residues. The V and J ends lost 5 bases and 3 bases respectively, with 8 bases between them. The CDR3 here is CASSTGYTEAFF. CDR3 DNA sequence: TGCGCCAGCAGTACAGGATACACTGAAGCTTTCTTT.

This chain joins TRBV28 and TRBJ2-7, with 7 nucleotides matching TRBD1. Germline CDR1 is MDHEN and CDR2 is SYDVKM. CDR3 length: 14 residues. V lost 7 bases, J lost 2 bases, and 8 bases stayed unmatched. CDR3 sequence reads: CASNQQGSAYEQYF. The CDR3 bases are TGTGCCAGCAACCAACAGGGGTCCGCCTACGAGCAGTACTTC.

The chain couples TRBV4-2 to TRBJ1-2, with 7 bases aligning to TRBD1. This CDR3 has 14 residues. Germline assignment: CDR1 LGHNA and CDR2 YNFKEQ. The trim removed 0 bases at V and 8 bases at J, leaving 6 bases unmatched. CDR3 in DNA: TGTGCCAGCAGCCAAGATGTACAGGGGCGAGGCTACACCTTC. This gives the protein CASSQDVQGRGYTF.

The chain recombines TRBV6-5 with TRBJ1-3; D gene ambiguous. There are 15 residues in the CDR3. From germline, CDR1 is MNHEY and CDR2 SVGAGI. V dropped 6 bases and J dropped 4 bases, with 16 bases sitting between them. CDR3 DNA: TGTGCCAGCAGCAGCAGGAACCGATACGGAAACACCATATATTTT. This codes for CASSSRNRYGNTIYF.

As to this clone: The identical CDR3 is also encoded by other nucleotide sequences in the sample. J is TRBJ1-1 and V is TRBV5-6, with 7 positions matching TRBD1. This CDR3 has 14 residues. Germline V gene sequence: CDR1 SGHDT, CDR2 YYEEEE. Unmatched junction bases numbered 5, after V lost 2 bases and J lost 4 bases. The CDR3 bases are TGTGCCAGCAGCTTAGGGGGCTTCGGCACTGAAGCTTTCTTT. Its protein is CASSLGGFGTEAFF.

The V gene is TRBV28, the J gene TRBJ1-5; TRBD1 agrees at 9 bases. CDR3 length: 14 residues. The germline gives CDR1 MDHEN, CDR2 SYDVKM. V shed 6 bases, J shed 7 bases, and the junction held 7 bases outside the gene matches. CDR3 amino acids: CASRPQGAGQPQHF. The DNA for the CDR3 is TGTGCCAGCAGGCCACAGGGGGCAGGGCAGCCCCAGCATTTT.

This rearrangement joins TRBV5-1 to TRBJ2-2, with TRBD2 matching over 7 bases. This CDR3 spans 15 amino acids. Looked up from germline, CDR1 is SGHRS and CDR2 is YFSETQ. After removal of 9 bases from V and 6 bases from J, the junction contained 14 bases not matched to a gene. This CDR3 reads CATSLGQGGPGELFF. Here the CDR3 DNA reads TGCGCCACCTCTCTGGGGCAGGGAGGGCCCGGGGAGCTGTTTTTT.

The chain carries TRBV28 and TRBJ1-1; TRBD1 might be the D (5 bases). The V end was cut by 2 bases, the J end by 3 bases, with 13 bases between. The length of the CDR3 is 15 residues. CDR1 and CDR2 (germline): MDHEN, SYDVKM. This chain's CDR3 is CASSLGRGLHTEAFF. CDR3 DNA: TGTGCCAGCAGTTTAGGACGGGGACTACACACTGAAGCTTTCTTT.

The chain employs TRBV7-2 and TRBJ1-5; tentative D call: TRBD1 (5 bases). V lost 1 base and J 10 bases, leaving 14 bases between the germline ends. From germline, CDR1 is SGHTA and CDR2 FQGNSA. The length of the CDR3 is 14 residues. Written as DNA, the CDR3 is TGTGCCAGCAGCTTAGGGCAGGGTGAAGGTCCCCAGCATTTT. This translates into CASSLGQGEGPQHF.

This clone was counted once. V usage is TRBV7-3 and J usage is TRBJ2-1, with 12 bases lining up with TRBD2. The CDR3 totals 14 residues. The trim removed 5 bases at V and 7 bases at J, leaving 3 bases unmatched. Germline loops: CDR1 SGHTA, CDR2 FQGTGA. This CDR3 is CASSVTSGSNEQFF. The CDR3 nucleotides are TGTGCCAGCAGCGTGACTAGCGGGAGTAATGAGCAGTTCTTC.

The V call is TRBV10-3, the J call TRBJ2-3, with D possibly TRBD2 on 6 matching bases. V lost 6 bases to trimming and J lost 4 bases, with 20 bases between them. Germline lookup yields CDR1 ENHRY and CDR2 SYGVKD. This CDR3 is built from 16 residues. The CDR3 region is CAIRGGDRSGSDTQYF. In nucleotides, the CDR3 is TGTGCCATCAGGGGGGGAGACCGGAGCGGTTCAGATACGCAGTATTTT.

Note on this clone: Germline and junction disagree at one end, which may indicate a read error. The chain couples TRBV11-2 to TRBJ1-5; D is unresolved. CDR3 length: 13 residues. Germline CDR1 SGHAT, CDR2 FQNNGV. The CDR3 reads CASSLGPNQPQHF. The CDR3 coding sequence is TGTGCCAGCAGTTTAGGTCCAAATCAGCCCCAGCATTTT.

This chain joins TRBV4-2 and TRBJ2-7; D gene ambiguous. Looked up from germline, CDR1 is LGHNA and CDR2 is YNFKEQ. The CDR3 covers 13 residues. V was clipped by 3 bases and J by 0 bases, with 6 bases between them. The CDR3 spells CASSQTSSYEQYF. CDR3 DNA sequence: TGTGCCAGCAGCCAGACAAGCTCCTACGAGCAGTACTTC.

V usage is TRBV29-1 and J usage is TRBJ2-5, with D possibly being TRBD1 (5 bases). The CDR3 consists of 12 residues. V was shortened by 4 bases and J by 1 base, with 7 bases between the two germline ends. Germline CDR1 SQVTM, CDR2 ANQGSEA. As DNA, the CDR3 is TGCAGCGTTGGACAGCCCCAAGAGACCCAGTACTTC. This sequence encodes CSVGQPQETQYF.

The rearrangement joins TRBV29-1 to TRBJ1-1; 8 bases line up with TRBD1. Germline values: CDR1 SQVTM, CDR2 ANQGSEA. This CDR3 has 12 residues. With 7 bases clipped from V and 1 base from J, the junction kept 2 bases outside the gene matches. The DNA of the CDR3 is TGCAGCGCAGGGGGCTGGAACACTGAAGCTTTCTTT. Translating it yields CSAGGWNTEAFF.

CDR3 region: CAWTGGVSGSYEQYF. The CDR3 coding sequence is TGTGCCTGGACGGGGGGCGTCTCGGGCTCCTACGAGCAGTACTTC. The chain couples TRBV30 to TRBJ2-7; the D gene is possibly TRBD2 (7 bases). The V end was cut by 4 bases, the J end by 0 bases, with 16 bases between. The germline V gene has CDR1 GTSNPN and CDR2 SVGIG (reference sequence). The CDR3 covers 15 residues.

The genes are TRBV15 and TRBJ1-5, with 8 bases aligning to TRBD1. CDR3 length: 14 residues. Per the germline V gene, CDR1 is LNHNV and CDR2 is YYDKDF (reference sequence). V was clipped by 5 bases and J by 2 bases; unmatched bases: 2. The CDR3 sequence: CATSEGQGNQPQHF. CDR3 in DNA: TGTGCCACCAGCGAGGGACAGGGCAATCAGCCCCAGCATTTT.

This chain joins TRBV5-4 and TRBJ1-2; no clear D. Trimming left V 2 bases short and J 8 bases short, with 16 bases between. The CDR3 totals 14 residues. Germline V lookup: CDR1 SGHNT, CDR2 YYREEE (reference sequence). For the CDR3, the DNA is TGTGCCAGCAGCTTAGGGATGTTGGGCGGGGGCTACACCTTC. Translated, it gives CASSLGMLGGGYTF.

The chain carries TRBV29-1 and TRBJ2-5; D call uncertain. CDR1 SQVTM and CDR2 ANQGSEA come from the germline V gene. This CDR3 spans 10 amino acids. The germline V and J ends were trimmed by 6 bases and 5 bases, with 7 bases remaining between them. In nucleotides, the CDR3 is TGCAGCGTCGACTGGGAGACCCAGTACTTC. Translated, it gives CSVDWETQYF.

V is TRBV15 and J is TRBJ1-4; D possibly corresponds to TRBD1 (6 bases). Between the trimmed V and J ends, which lost 5 bases and 10 bases, there was a span of 17 bases. Germline CDR1 and CDR2: LNHNV and YYDKDF (reference sequence). The CDR3 totals 14 residues. This CDR3 reads CATSQAGERGKLFF. The CDR3 DNA is TGTGCCACCAGCCAGGCAGGGGAGCGCGGAAAACTGTTTTTT.

The chain couples TRBV19 to TRBJ2-6; 12 bases align to TRBD1. CDR3 length: 19 amino acids. CDR1 LNHDA and CDR2 SQIVND come from the germline V gene (reference sequence). Trimming at V came to 5 bases and at J to 3 bases, leaving 11 bases not matched to a gene. Here the CDR3 reads CASSAPPGQGAYGANVLTF. The CDR3, as DNA: TGTGCCAGTAGTGCTCCACCGGGACAGGGGGCTTATGGGGCCAACGTCCTGACTTTC.

This clone was observed a handful of times. The chain combines TRBV10-1 with TRBJ2-2, with TRBD2 matching 13 bases. V dropped 5 bases and J dropped 4; count of bases not matched to a gene: 4. Germline-derived CDR1 and CDR2 are WNHNN and SYGVQD (reference sequence). This CDR3 has 16 amino acids. The CDR3 region has the DNA TGCGCCAGCAGTCGGACTAGCGGGAGCCCCACCGGGGAGCTGTTTTTT. As protein: CASSRTSGSPTGELFF.

The table lists this clone with a count of one. The identical CDR3 is also encoded by other nucleotide sequences in the sample. This sequence joins TRBV6-5 and TRBJ1-5, with a tentative D call TRBD1 (5 bases). The CDR3 runs 14 residues. From germline, CDR1 is MNHEY and CDR2 SVGAGI. Trimming pared 2 bases from V and 4 bases from J, leaving 9 bases between. Written as DNA, the CDR3 is TGTGCCAGCAGTTACGGGCAGGGTAATCAGCCCCAGCATTTT. Its protein is CASSYGQGNQPQHF.

The chain is built from TRBV7-2 and TRBJ2-5; TRBD2 agrees at 7 bases. The V segment lost 1 base and the J segment 4 bases; nucleotides outside the gene matches: 12. This CDR3 is 17 amino acids long. CDR1 and CDR2 (germline): SGHTA, FQGNSA. The chain's CDR3 is CASSLVGGARQGETQYF. For the CDR3, the DNA is TGTGCCAGCAGCTTAGTGGGAGGGGCGAGACAAGGAGAGACCCAGTACTTC.